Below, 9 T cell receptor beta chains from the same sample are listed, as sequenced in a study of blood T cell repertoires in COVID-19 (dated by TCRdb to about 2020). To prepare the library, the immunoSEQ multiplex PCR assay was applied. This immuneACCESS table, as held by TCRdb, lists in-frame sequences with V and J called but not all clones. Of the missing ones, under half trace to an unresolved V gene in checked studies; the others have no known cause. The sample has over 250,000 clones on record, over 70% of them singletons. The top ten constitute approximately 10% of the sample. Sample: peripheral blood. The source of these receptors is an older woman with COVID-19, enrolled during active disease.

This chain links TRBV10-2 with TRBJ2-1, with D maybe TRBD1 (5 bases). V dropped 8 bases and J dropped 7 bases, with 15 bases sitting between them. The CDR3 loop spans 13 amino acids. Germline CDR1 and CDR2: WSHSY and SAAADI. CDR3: CASAGLRRNEQFF. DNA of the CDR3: TGCGCCAGCGCAGGGCTTCGACGGAATGAGCAGTTCTTC.

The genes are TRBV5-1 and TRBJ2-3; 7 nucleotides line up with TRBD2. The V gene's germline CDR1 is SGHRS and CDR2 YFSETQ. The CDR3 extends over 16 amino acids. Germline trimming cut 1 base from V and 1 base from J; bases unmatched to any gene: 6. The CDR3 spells CASSLNGGSGTDTQYF. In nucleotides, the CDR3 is TGCGCCAGCAGCTTGAATGGCGGGAGCGGCACAGATACGCAGTATTTT. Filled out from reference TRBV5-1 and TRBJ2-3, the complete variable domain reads KAGVTQTPRYLIKTRGQQVTLSCSPISGHRSVSWYQQTPGQGLQFLFEYFSETQRNKGNFPGRFSGRQFSNSRSEMNVSTLELGDSALYLCASSLNGGSGTDTQYFGPGTRLTVL.

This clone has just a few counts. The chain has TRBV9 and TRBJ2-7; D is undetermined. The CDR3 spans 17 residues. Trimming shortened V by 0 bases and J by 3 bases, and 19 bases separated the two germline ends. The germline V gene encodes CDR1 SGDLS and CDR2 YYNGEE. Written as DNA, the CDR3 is TGTGCCAGCAGCGTAGGTGGTAGCCCTAGGAGTGGCTACGAGCAGTACTTC. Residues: CASSVGGSPRSGYEQYF.

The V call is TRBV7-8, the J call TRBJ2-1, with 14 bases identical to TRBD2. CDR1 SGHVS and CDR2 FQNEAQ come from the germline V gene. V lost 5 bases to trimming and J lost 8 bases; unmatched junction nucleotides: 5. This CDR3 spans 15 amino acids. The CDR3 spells CASSQTSGRVYEQFF. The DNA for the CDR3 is TGTGCCAGCAGCCAGACTAGCGGGAGGGTCTATGAGCAGTTCTTC.

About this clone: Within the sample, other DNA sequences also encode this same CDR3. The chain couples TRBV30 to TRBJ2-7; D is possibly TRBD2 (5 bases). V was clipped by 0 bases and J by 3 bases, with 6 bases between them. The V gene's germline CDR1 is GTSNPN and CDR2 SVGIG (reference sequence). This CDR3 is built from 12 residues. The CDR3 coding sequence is TGTGCCTGGAGTGTGGGAGTCTACGAGCAGTACTTC. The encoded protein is CAWSVGVYEQYF.

The CDR3 DNA sequence: TGTGCCAGCAGTTTTTTGGGGGGGGGTAGCAATCAGCCCCAGCATTTT. Its translation is CASSFLGGGSNQPQHF. The chain links TRBV28 to TRBJ1-5, with D tentatively TRBD1 (5 bases). Germline values: CDR1 MDHEN, CDR2 SYDVKM. V shed 3 bases and J shed 0 bases, with 12 bases lying between them. This CDR3 region has 16 residues. Combining the CDR3 with reference TRBV28 and TRBJ1-5 gives the whole variable domain DVKVTQSSRYLVKRTGEKVFLECVQDMDHENMFWYRQDPGLGLRLIYFSYDVKMKEKGDIPEGYSVSREKKERFSLILESASTNQTSMYLCASSFLGGGSNQPQHFGDGTRLSIL.

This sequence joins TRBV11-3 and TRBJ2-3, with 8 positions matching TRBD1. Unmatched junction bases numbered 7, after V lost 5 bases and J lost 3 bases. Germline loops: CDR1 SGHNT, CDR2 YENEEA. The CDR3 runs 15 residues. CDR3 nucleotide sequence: TGTGCCAGCAGCCTTAGGTACAGGGGGACAGATACGCAGTATTTT. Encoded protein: CASSLRYRGTDTQYF. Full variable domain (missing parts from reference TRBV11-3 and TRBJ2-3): EAGVVQSPRYKIIEKKQPVAFWCNPISGHNTLYWYLQNLGQGPELLIRYENEEAVDDSQLPKDRFSAERLKGVDSTLKIQPAELGDSAVYLCASSLRYRGTDTQYFGPGTRLTVL.

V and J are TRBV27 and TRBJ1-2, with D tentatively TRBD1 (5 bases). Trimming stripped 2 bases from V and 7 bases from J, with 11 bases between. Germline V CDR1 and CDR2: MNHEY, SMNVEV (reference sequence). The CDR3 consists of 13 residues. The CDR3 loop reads CASSLIRDSGYTF. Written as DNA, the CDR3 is TGTGCCAGCAGTTTAATACGAGACAGTGGCTACACCTTC.

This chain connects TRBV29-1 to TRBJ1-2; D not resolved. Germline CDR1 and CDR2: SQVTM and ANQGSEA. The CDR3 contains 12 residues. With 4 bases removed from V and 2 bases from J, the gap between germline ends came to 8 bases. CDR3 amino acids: CSVGGENYGYTF. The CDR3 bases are TGCAGCGTTGGTGGGGAGAACTATGGCTACACCTTC.